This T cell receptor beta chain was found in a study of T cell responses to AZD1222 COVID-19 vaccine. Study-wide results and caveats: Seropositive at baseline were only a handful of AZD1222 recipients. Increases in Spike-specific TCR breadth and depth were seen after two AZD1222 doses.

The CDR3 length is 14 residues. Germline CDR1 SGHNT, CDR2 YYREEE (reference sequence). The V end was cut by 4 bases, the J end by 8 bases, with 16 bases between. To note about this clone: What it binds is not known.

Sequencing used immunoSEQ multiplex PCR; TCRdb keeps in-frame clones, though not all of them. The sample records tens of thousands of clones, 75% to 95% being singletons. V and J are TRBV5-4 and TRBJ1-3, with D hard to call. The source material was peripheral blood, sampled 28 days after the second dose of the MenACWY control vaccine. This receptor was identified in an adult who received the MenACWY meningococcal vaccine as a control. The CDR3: CASSADGRGDTIYF. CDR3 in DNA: TGTGCCAGCAGCGCGGACGGACGGGGAGACACCATATATTTT.